One and the same sample provided the 26 T cell receptor beta chains below, sequenced in a study of early T cells in non-severe SARS-CoV-2 infection. TCRdb re-derived calls from the 5' RACE reads in MiXCR, one entry per CDR3 protein. Found here are some 35,000 distinct CDR3 sequences, 5.3% of them singletons; the top ten hold roughly 30%. Sequenced sample: whole blood. Source of these receptors: an adult who was a healthcare worker with PCR-confirmed SARS-CoV-2 infection or an uninfected control (not recorded which).

This clonotype was observed at least ten times. This chain uses TRBV20-1 with TRBJ2-1, with D possibly called TRBD1 or TRBD2 (6 bases each). This CDR3 contains 15 residues. Trimming stripped 6 bases from V and 5 bases from J, with 20 bases between. Germline V gene lookup returns CDR1 DFQATT and CDR2 SNEGSKA (reference sequence). The CDR3 region is CSAPLARGANNEQFF. The CDR3 bases are TGCAGTGCCCCCCTGGCGAGGGGGGCCAACAATGAGCAGTTCTTC.

This clonotype was observed at least ten times. This sequence joins TRBV10-3 and TRBJ2-7; tentatively, D is TRBD2 (6 bases). V was clipped by 0 bases and J by 2 bases, with 20 bases between them. Germline loops: CDR1 ENHRY, CDR2 SYGVKD. There are 18 residues in the CDR3. CDR3 DNA sequence: TGTGCCATCAGTGAGTCCTTCCTGCTCCATGGAGGGACCTACGAGCAGTACTTC. Protein: CAISESFLLHGGTYEQYF.

The sample holds many counts of this clonotype. The chain is built from TRBV7-6 and TRBJ2-3; D gene unclear. Germline values: CDR1 SGHVS, CDR2 FNYEAQ. The CDR3 contains 13 residues. V gave up 4 bases and J gave up 6 bases, with 11 bases separating them. DNA of the CDR3: TGTGCCAGCAGCTCCCAGATGTGGGATACGCAGTATTTT. This codes for CASSSQMWDTQYF. Using reference TRBV7-6 and TRBJ2-3 for the parts outside the CDR3, the full variable domain is GAGVSQSPRYKVTKRGQDVALRCDPISGHVSLYWYRQALGQGPEFLTYFNYEAQQDKSGLPNDRFSAERPEGSISTLTIQRTEQRDSAMYRCASSSQMWDTQYFGPGTRLTVL.

This clonotype was observed many times. The genes are TRBV11-3 and TRBJ2-7; maybe TRBD2 (5 bases). CDR1 is SGHNT and CDR2 is YENEEA in the germline V gene. V dropped 5 bases and J dropped 6 bases, with 17 bases sitting between them. This CDR3 region has 14 residues. Here the CDR3 reads CASSPSGLYAEQYF. The CDR3 DNA follows: TGTGCCAGCAGCCCCTCCGGACTTTACGCCGAGCAGTACTTC.

This clonotype was observed many times. V and J are TRBV3-1 and TRBJ2-3; TRBD1 agrees at 8 bases. This CDR3 is built from 14 residues. The germline V gene encodes CDR1 LGHDT and CDR2 YNNKEL (reference sequence). The V segment lost 2 bases and the J segment 4 bases; nucleotides outside the gene matches: 2. In DNA, the CDR3 is TGTGCCAGCAGCCAATGGACAGGGTCAGATACGCAGTATTTT. This codes for CASSQWTGSDTQYF.

This clonotype was picked up many times. The rearrangement uses TRBV20-1 and TRBJ2-3, with a weak D call TRBD2 (6 bases). The CDR3 covers 14 residues. Per germline, CDR1 DFQATT and CDR2 SNEGSKA (reference sequence). Trimming took off 5 bases at V and 0 bases at J, with 12 bases between the two ends. This chain's CDR3 is CSAYSGASTDTQYF. In DNA, the CDR3 is TGCAGTGCTTATAGCGGTGCTAGCACAGATACGCAGTATTTT.

At least ten counts were recorded for this clonotype. The V gene is TRBV12-3 or TRBV12-4, the J gene TRBJ1-1, with 11 positions matching TRBD1. V was clipped by 7 bases and J by 6 bases; unmatched bases: 16. The CDR3 length is 17 residues. The CDR3: CASTPLGTGGKWSEAFF. The DNA for the CDR3 is TGTGCCAGCACCCCCCTCGGGACAGGGGGAAAGTGGTCTGAAGCTTTCTTT.

This clonotype came up many times. The chain joins TRBV2 to TRBJ2-3; the D gene is possibly TRBD1 (5 bases). Trimming took 4 bases from V and 5 from J, leaving 7 bases between them. Germline V CDR1 and CDR2: SNHLY, FYNNEI. The CDR3 runs to 12 residues. In nucleotides, the CDR3 is TGTGCCAGCAGTGTTCAGGGAGATACGCAGTATTTT. This gives the protein CASSVQGDTQYF.

At least ten counts were recorded for this clonotype. This sequence joins TRBV5-1 and TRBJ2-5, with D perhaps TRBD1 (7 bases). Germline values: CDR1 SGHRS, CDR2 YFSETQ. The germline V and J ends were trimmed by 4 bases and 2 bases, with 18 bases remaining between them. There are 16 residues in the CDR3. This CDR3 is CASSLASGGFQETQYF. The CDR3 DNA sequence: TGCGCCAGCAGCCTAGCTTCAGGGGGGTTTCAAGAGACCCAGTACTTC. Full variable domain (missing parts from reference TRBV5-1 and TRBJ2-5): KAGVTQTPRYLIKTRGQQVTLSCSPISGHRSVSWYQQTPGQGLQFLFEYFSETQRNKGNFPGRFSGRQFSNSRSEMNVSTLELGDSALYLCASSLASGGFQETQYFGPGTRLLVL.

The chain is built from TRBV6-6 and TRBJ2-1; no reliable D call. V lost 7 bases to trimming and J lost 0 bases, with 16 bases between them. Germline CDR1 reads MNHNY; CDR2 reads SVGAGI (reference sequence). The CDR3 totals 16 residues. Here the CDR3 DNA reads TGTGCCAGCACTTTAGGAAACTACCTCTCCTACAATGAGCAGTTCTTC. Encoded protein: CASTLGNYLSYNEQFF.

Many counts were recorded for this clonotype. V usage is TRBV5-6 and J usage is TRBJ2-2; D call uncertain. The CDR3 contains 14 residues. Germline V gene data show CDR1 as SGHDT and CDR2 as YYEEEE. Trimming left V 3 bases short and J 5 bases short, with 11 bases between. The CDR3 loop reads CASSSYMVTGELFF. The CDR3, as DNA: TGTGCCAGCAGCTCCTACATGGTAACCGGGGAGCTGTTTTTT.

In this sample, this clonotype turned up many times. The rearrangement links TRBV6-2 or TRBV6-3 to TRBJ2-2; possibly TRBD1 for D (5 bases). Germline assignment: CDR1 MNHEY and CDR2 SVGEGT. The V gene lost 11 bases and the J gene lost 3 bases, with 13 bases spanning the gap. The CDR3 has 13 residues. CDR3 DNA sequence: TGTGCCGGGGCTGGCTTCCACACCGGGGAGCTGTTTTTT. The encoded protein is CAGAGFHTGELFF.

This clonotype came up a few times. The genes are TRBV12-3 or TRBV12-4 and TRBJ2-4; 14 bases are shared with TRBD2. Unmatched junction bases numbered 11, after V lost 5 bases and J lost 8 bases. The CDR3 sequence is 17 residues long. CDR3 protein: CASSHWTSGGTLDIQYF. The CDR3 DNA reads as TGTGCCAGCAGTCACTGGACTAGCGGGGGGACCCTGGACATTCAGTACTTC.

In this sample, this clonotype turned up many times. The V gene is TRBV7-9, the J gene TRBJ2-5; D tentatively reads TRBD1 or TRBD2 (6 bases each). V lost 5 bases and J lost 4, with 11 bases in between. This CDR3 contains 13 residues. The germline V gene has CDR1 SEHNR and CDR2 FQNEAQ (reference sequence). CDR3 coding DNA: TGTGCCAGCAGCCCTGGAGGGGGAGAGACCCAGTACTTC. Translation gives CASSPGGGETQYF.

The V and J genes are TRBV20-1 and TRBJ2-1; 13 nucleotides match TRBD2. CDR1 DFQATT and CDR2 SNEGSKA come from the germline V gene (reference sequence). Germline trimming cut 4 bases from V and 8 bases from J; bases unmatched to any gene: 5. This CDR3 comprises 14 residues. CDR3 residues: CSATRTSGRHEQFF. CDR3 in DNA: TGCAGTGCTACCCGGACTAGCGGGAGACATGAGCAGTTCTTC.

This clonotype was observed many times. The CDR3 region has the DNA TGTGCCAGCAGCCCCAAAGGGGGCATCTCCGAGCAGTACTTC. This sequence encodes CASSPKGGISEQYF. The chain has TRBV7-9 and TRBJ2-7; 7 nucleotides line up with TRBD1. The CDR3 is 14 residues long. Looked up from germline, CDR1 is SEHNR and CDR2 is FQNEAQ (reference sequence). With 5 bases clipped from V and 6 bases from J, the junction kept 10 bases outside the gene matches.

This clonotype was observed at least ten times. V and J are TRBV5-6 and TRBJ1-4; the D gene is possibly TRBD1 (6 bases). The V end lost 3 bases, the J end lost 3 bases, and 15 bases lay between the germline ends. The CDR3 has 16 amino acids. From germline, CDR1 is SGHDT and CDR2 YYEEEE. CDR3 amino acids: CASSSGLGQSNEKLFF. Written as DNA, the CDR3 is TGTGCCAGCAGCTCCGGCCTAGGACAGTCTAATGAAAAACTGTTTTTT.

In this sample, this clonotype turned up many times. This chain joins TRBV5-1 and TRBJ2-3; no definite D call. The V end lost 3 bases, the J end lost 4 bases, and 6 bases lay between the germline ends. The CDR3 runs to 12 residues. Germline V gives CDR1 SGHRS, CDR2 YFSETQ. The CDR3 sequence is CASSSASDTQYF. The CDR3 coding sequence is TGCGCCAGCAGCTCCGCGTCAGATACGCAGTATTTT.

With respect to this clonotype: Being one base from a much bigger clone, this may be a read error. The chain couples TRBV29-1 to TRBJ2-3; no clear D. The germline V and J ends were trimmed by 6 bases and 1 base, with 8 bases remaining between them. Germline lookup yields CDR1 SQVTM and CDR2 ANQGSEA. The CDR3 runs to 12 residues. CDR3 DNA sequence: TGCAGCGTCCAAAGGGGCACAGATACGCAGTATTTT. It codes for CSVQRGTDTQYF.

This clonotype was observed many times. The chain recombines TRBV29-1 with TRBJ1-2, with D perhaps TRBD1 (5 bases). V was clipped by 7 bases and J by 1 base, with 16 bases between them. CDR1 SQVTM and CDR2 ANQGSEA come from the germline V gene. CDR3 length: 14 amino acids. The CDR3 reads CSAGQSPLNYGYTF. The CDR3 nucleotides read TGCAGCGCAGGACAATCGCCCCTTAACTATGGCTACACCTTC. Combining the CDR3 with reference TRBV29-1 and TRBJ1-2 gives the whole variable domain SAVISQKPSRDICQRGTSLTIQCQVDSQVTMMFWYRQQPGQSLTLIATANQGSEATYESGFVIDKFPISRPNLTFSTLTVSNMSPEDSSIYLCSAGQSPLNYGYTFGSGTRLTVV.

In this sample, this clonotype turned up many times. The V gene is TRBV12-3 or TRBV12-4, the J gene TRBJ1-3; D remains unclear. The CDR3 length is 11 residues. Trimming took 5 bases from V and 8 from J, leaving 7 bases between them. CDR3 sequence (DNA): TGTGCCAGCAGTAATTGGGACACCATATATTTT. Its protein product is CASSNWDTIYF.

This clonotype came up many times. CDR3 sequence reads: CASRAPGGADSPLHF. In DNA, the CDR3 is TGTGCCAGCAGAGCCCCGGGAGGGGCCGATTCACCCCTCCACTTT. The chain recombines TRBV28 with TRBJ1-6, with TRBD1 as a possible D gene (5 bases). V dropped 6 bases and J dropped 8 bases, with 17 bases sitting between them. This CDR3 comprises 15 residues. Looked up from germline, CDR1 is MDHEN and CDR2 is SYDVKM.

Ten or more counts support this clonotype. The rearrangement links TRBV27 to TRBJ2-7, with D possibly being TRBD1 (6 bases). Germline V gives CDR1 MNHEY, CDR2 SMNVEV (reference sequence). The CDR3 spans 15 residues. The germline V and J ends were trimmed by 6 bases and 7 bases, with 22 bases remaining between them. CDR3 nucleotides: TGTGCCAGCAGGCAAACCGGGACACCCCGCTGGGAGCAGTACTTC. This gives the protein CASRQTGTPRWEQYF.

This clonotype was recorded many times. The chain combines TRBV29-1 with TRBJ2-5; 7 positions agree with TRBD1. The CDR3 consists of 13 residues. Germline V gene lookup returns CDR1 SQVTM and CDR2 ANQGSEA. After removal of 6 bases from V and 4 bases from J, the junction contained 8 bases not matched to a gene. The CDR3 DNA reads as TGCAGCGTCGCTGGGACAGTCGGAGAGACCCAGTACTTC. Its translation is CSVAGTVGETQYF.

This clonotype was counted a few times. The genes are TRBV5-1 and TRBJ1-5; TRBD1 matches at 7 bases. In germline, CDR1 is SGHRS, CDR2 YFSETQ. Germline trimming cut 4 bases from V and 9 bases from J; bases unmatched to any gene: 7. The CDR3 runs to 13 residues. CDR3 region: CASSPNTGAPQHF. CDR3 coding DNA: TGCGCCAGCAGCCCGAACACAGGGGCGCCCCAGCATTTT.

This clonotype was seen many times. This chain links TRBV12-3 or TRBV12-4 with TRBJ2-7; D is unclear. The CDR3 consists of 11 residues. Trimming removed 5 bases from V and 3 bases from J, with 5 bases in between. The CDR3 spells CASSAHYEQYF. Written as DNA, the CDR3 is TGTGCCAGCAGTGCCCACTACGAGCAGTACTTC.